The T cell receptor (beta chain) described here comes from a study of blood T cells in healthy people across ages. A J-beta primer mix and a sample-barcoded 5' primer were used in a second PCR of about 6 to 12 cycles. TCRdb analysed the 5' RACE reads with MiXCR anew, one entry per CDR3 protein. This sample has around 900,000 distinct CDR3 sequences, with roughly 51% found just once. Between the trimmed V and J ends, which lost 4 bases and 7 bases, there was a span of 8 bases. Per germline, CDR1 SGHTA and CDR2 FQGTGA. The CDR3 is 12 residues long. The receptor was derived from a woman aged 55-69 years in good health. The chain combines TRBV7-3 with TRBJ2-1; D ambiguous. The material sequenced was blood. This chain's CDR3 is CASSSPVNEQFF. For the CDR3, the DNA is TGTGCCAGCAGCTCCCCGGTTAATGAGCAGTTCTTC. Using reference TRBV7-3 and TRBJ2-1 for the parts outside the CDR3, the full variable domain is GAGVSQTPSNKVTEKGKYVELRCDPISGHTALYWYRQSLGQGPEFLIYFQGTGAADDSGLPNDRFFAVRPEGSVSTLKIQRTERGDSAVYLCASSSPVNEQFFGPGTRLTVL.